What follows describes a single T cell receptor (beta chain). Its specificity is not known. Data came from immunoSEQ multiplex PCR; TCRdb stores just in-frame clones and leaves some out. The data contain approximately 2,300,000 clones, 80% to 95% of them singletons. The data stem from a study of shared clonotypes between healthy human individuals. This CDR3 has 13 amino acids. Trimming shortened V by 1 base and J by 4 bases, and 8 bases separated the two germline ends. Germline V CDR1 and CDR2: SGHNT, YYREEE (reference sequence). General study results and limits: Rarefaction showed that sequencing of sorted subsets was incomplete (despite large depth).

The receptor comes from a young man in good health. Some clones in this sample may be carry-over from other donors' samples. What was sequenced was naive CD4+ T cells from PBMCs. Subset of the sample: CD45RA+ positively selected. The chain carries TRBV5-4 and TRBJ1-2; D is unresolved. The CDR3 coding sequence is TGTGCCAGCAGCTTGCCGGGAAGCTATGGCTACACCTTC. Encoded protein: CASSLPGSYGYTF. Together with reference TRBV5-4 and TRBJ1-2, the CDR3 gives the full variable domain: ETGVTQSPTHLIKTRGQQVTLRCSSQSGHNTVSWYQQALGQGPQFIFQYYREEENGRGNFPPRFSGLQFPNYSSELNVNALELDDSALYLCASSLPGSYGYTFGSGTRLTVV.